These 20 T cell receptor beta chains share one sample of origin, sequenced in a study of blood T cell repertoires in COVID-19. Libraries were prepared by immunoSEQ multiplex PCR; TCRdb keeps only in-frame clonotypes and omits some of them. The sample has under 200,000 clones, about 87% seen once; the top ten hold around 0.6%. The sequenced material came from peripheral blood. The receptors stem from a man aged 60-69 years with COVID-19, enrolled during active disease.

The V and J genes are TRBV6-2 or TRBV6-3 and TRBJ1-1, with D hard to call. Trimming stripped 2 bases from V and 11 bases from J, with 9 bases between. From germline, CDR1 is MNHEY and CDR2 SVGEGT. This CDR3 is 11 amino acids long. The DNA of the CDR3 is TGTGCCAGCAGTTACGTGAGAGTGGCTTTCTTT. This encodes CASSYVRVAFF.

This chain links TRBV10-3 with TRBJ1-1; 9 nucleotides match TRBD1. J gave up 1 base and V 8 bases, and 11 bases lay outside the gene matches. Germline V gene sequence: CDR1 ENHRY, CDR2 SYGVKD. This CDR3 region has 16 residues. The CDR3: CAIRQTGGVSNTEAFF. In DNA, the CDR3 is TGTGCCATCCGCCAGACAGGGGGGGTCTCGAACACTGAAGCTTTCTTT.

The chain recombines TRBV9 with TRBJ2-7, with D perhaps TRBD2 (6 bases). From germline, CDR1 is SGDLS and CDR2 YYNGEE. V was cut by 0 bases and J by 4 bases, with 14 bases left in between. This CDR3 has 15 amino acids. CDR3 coding DNA: TGTGCCAGCAGCGTAGGGTTTGGGACTGCATACGAGCAGTACTTC. Translation: CASSVGFGTAYEQYF.

This clone was detected only once. This chain uses TRBV30 with TRBJ2-7; 8 bases fit TRBD1. The ends lost 2 bases at V and 7 bases at J; junction bases unmatched: 7. Germline CDR1 and CDR2: GTSNPN and SVGIG (reference sequence). This CDR3 contains 13 residues. The CDR3 protein is CAWSLQGGLEQYF. CDR3 in DNA: TGTGCCTGGAGTTTACAGGGGGGTTTGGAGCAGTACTTC. The whole variable domain, filled in from reference TRBV30 and TRBJ2-7, reads SQTIHQWPATLVQPVGSPLSLECTVEGTSNPNLYWYRQAAGRGLQLLFYSVGIGQISSEVPQNLSASRPQDRQFILSSKKLLLSDSGFYLCAWSLQGGLEQYFGPGTRLTVT.

This chain links TRBV11-2 with TRBJ1-1; 8 bases agree with TRBD1. This CDR3 spans 15 amino acids. After removal of 5 bases from V and 1 base from J, the junction contained 6 bases not matched to a gene. Germline V gene sequence: CDR1 SGHAT, CDR2 FQNNGV. For the CDR3, the DNA is TGTGCCAGCAGCCCCCGACAGGGGAGGAACACTGAAGCTTTCTTT. This codes for CASSPRQGRNTEAFF. Together with reference TRBV11-2 and TRBJ1-1, the CDR3 gives the full variable domain: EAGVAQSPRYKIIEKRQSVAFWCNPISGHATLYWYQQILGQGPKLLIQFQNNGVVDDSQLPKDRFSAERLKGVDSTLKIQPAKLEDSAVYLCASSPRQGRNTEAFFGQGTRLTVV.

The CDR3 DNA reads TGTGCCAGTAGTAGGGCCGACACCGTCTCTGGAAACACCATATATTTT. Protein: CASSRADTVSGNTIYF. The chain links TRBV19 to TRBJ1-3; no firm D call. Germline loops: CDR1 LNHDA, CDR2 SQIVND (reference sequence). The V end lost 4 bases, the J end lost 0 bases, and 13 bases lay between the germline ends. The CDR3 contains 16 residues.

V usage is TRBV5-1 and J usage is TRBJ1-1; D is possibly TRBD1 (6 bases). The germline CDR1 and CDR2 sequences are SGHRS and YFSETQ. The CDR3 length is 16 residues. Deletions cut 2 bases from V and 1 base from J, with 15 bases between. As DNA, the CDR3 is TGCGCCAGCAGCTTACAGGGTACGGCGCAGAACACTGAAGCTTTCTTT. Protein: CASSLQGTAQNTEAFF.

CDR3 amino acids: CASSPLNEKLFF. The CDR3, as DNA: TGTGCCAGCAGCCCACTTAATGAAAAACTGTTTTTT. The rearrangement links TRBV7-6 to TRBJ1-4; D gene unclear. CDR1 and CDR2 from the germline V gene are SGHVS and FNYEAQ. V gave up 5 bases and J gave up 4 bases, with 5 bases separating them. The CDR3 contains 12 residues.

V gene TRBV7-3 combines with J gene TRBJ2-5, with a weak D call TRBD2 (5 bases). Germline V gene sequence: CDR1 SGHTA, CDR2 FQGTGA. The CDR3 length is 13 residues. With 5 bases removed from V and 5 bases from J, the gap between germline ends came to 12 bases. CDR3 in amino acids: CASSPGGSETQYF. The CDR3 DNA reads TGTGCCAGCAGCCCCGGCGGGTCGGAGACCCAGTACTTC.

This clone was seen a single time. The rearrangement joins TRBV25-1 to TRBJ2-5; D is undetermined. The CDR3 sequence is 14 residues long. The germline CDR1 and CDR2 sequences are MGHDK and SYGVNS. Trimming pared 6 bases from V and 1 base from J, leaving 12 bases between. CDR3 sequence reads: CASRENGIQETQYF. CDR3 DNA: TGTGCCAGCAGGGAGAACGGCATCCAAGAGACCCAGTACTTC.

The V and J genes are TRBV7-2 and TRBJ2-1, with a tentative D call TRBD1 (6 bases). The CDR3 consists of 15 residues. Trimming stripped 3 bases from V and 0 bases from J, with 9 bases between. CDR1 SGHTA and CDR2 FQGNSA come from the germline V gene. The CDR3 DNA follows: TGTGCCAGCAGCTTGGACAGTCTCTCCTACAATGAGCAGTTCTTC. Amino acid sequence: CASSLDSLSYNEQFF.

The J gene is TRBJ2-2, the V gene TRBV6-5; TRBD1 is a possible D gene (5 bases). The CDR3 has 14 residues. V shed 8 bases and J shed 3 bases, with 13 bases lying between them. Germline loops: CDR1 MNHEY, CDR2 SVGAGI. The CDR3 loop is CASLRQGHTGELFF. The CDR3 DNA sequence: TGTGCCAGCCTGAGGCAGGGCCACACCGGGGAGCTGTTTTTT.

The J gene is TRBJ1-1, the V gene TRBV4-1, with 10 bases lining up with TRBD1. CDR1 MGHRA and CDR2 YSYEKL come from the germline V gene. V lost 4 bases, J lost 6 bases, and 11 bases stayed unmatched. The CDR3 runs to 16 residues. The chain's CDR3 is CASSPQAGQGWSEAFF. DNA of the CDR3: TGCGCCAGCAGCCCACAGGCGGGACAGGGGTGGTCTGAAGCTTTCTTT.

The J gene is TRBJ1-1, the V gene TRBV11-1; D is perhaps TRBD1 (6 bases). CDR1 SGHAT and CDR2 FQDESV come from the germline V gene (reference sequence). The CDR3 is 15 amino acids. The V and J ends lost 4 bases and 2 bases respectively, with 14 bases between them. In DNA, the CDR3 is TGTGCCAGCAGCTCGTTGGGGGCCACCAACACTGAAGCTTTCTTT. Translation: CASSSLGATNTEAFF.

The chain uses TRBV6-2 or TRBV6-3 and TRBJ1-1; possibly TRBD1 for D (6 bases). The ends were cut back, 5 bases at V and 2 bases at J, with 15 bases in the middle. CDR1 is MNHEY, CDR2 SVGEGT, per germline. The CDR3 spans 15 residues. The CDR3 protein is CASSGPRQANTEAFF. CDR3 DNA sequence: TGTGCCAGCAGTGGGCCCCGACAGGCAAACACTGAAGCTTTCTTT.

This clone was detected only a few times. The genes are TRBV7-2 and TRBJ2-7; 8 bases align to TRBD2. The trim removed 1 base at V and 0 bases at J, leaving 5 bases unmatched. Germline CDR1 is SGHTA and CDR2 is FQGNSA. The CDR3 runs to 16 residues. CDR3 residues: CASSLGSGSGSYEQYF. The CDR3 region has the DNA TGTGCCAGCAGCTTAGGCAGCGGGAGTGGCTCCTACGAGCAGTACTTC.

The rearrangement uses TRBV7-2 and TRBJ2-2, with TRBD1 as a possible D gene (6 bases). The CDR3 covers 14 residues. Looked up from germline, CDR1 is SGHTA and CDR2 is FQGNSA. Trimming cost V 7 bases and J 4 bases, with 13 bases left between them. CDR3 in amino acids: CASTPPTGTGELFF. CDR3 DNA: TGTGCCAGCACCCCCCCGACAGGCACCGGGGAGCTGTTTTTT. The full variable domain, with the rest looked up from reference TRBV7-2 and TRBJ2-2, is GAGVSQSPSNKVTEKGKDVELRCDPISGHTALYWYRQSLGQGLEFLIYFQGNSAPDKSGLPSDRFSAERTGGSVSTLTIQRTQQEDSAVYLCASTPPTGTGELFFGEGSRLTVL.

The V call is TRBV18, the J call TRBJ2-1; 14 bases line up with TRBD2. V shed 4 bases and J 12 bases; nucleotides not matched to a gene: 8. CDR1 is KGHSH and CDR2 is LQKENI in the germline V gene. The CDR3 contains 15 residues. Here the CDR3 reads CASSQGLAGAQGQFF. The CDR3 DNA follows: TGTGCCAGCTCACAGGGACTAGCGGGGGCCCAGGGGCAGTTCTTC.

V gene TRBV24-1 combines with J gene TRBJ1-3; weak D call: TRBD1 (6 bases). CDR1 KGHDR and CDR2 SFDVKD come from the germline V gene. V lost 4 bases to trimming and J lost 2 bases, with 14 bases between them. The CDR3 sequence is 16 residues long. The CDR3 bases are TGTGCCACCAGTGACCCCTCCCCAGGGGCTGGAAACACCATATATTTT. This sequence encodes CATSDPSPGAGNTIYF.

The V and J genes are TRBV7-2 and TRBJ2-5; TRBD2 is a possible D gene (6 bases). Trimming removed 1 base at V and 5 bases at J, with 11 bases between. CDR1 SGHTA and CDR2 FQGNSA come from the germline V gene. The CDR3 extends over 14 amino acids. The CDR3 loop reads CASSLDVGGETQYF. CDR3 DNA: TGTGCCAGCAGCTTAGATGTGGGGGGTGAGACCCAGTACTTC.